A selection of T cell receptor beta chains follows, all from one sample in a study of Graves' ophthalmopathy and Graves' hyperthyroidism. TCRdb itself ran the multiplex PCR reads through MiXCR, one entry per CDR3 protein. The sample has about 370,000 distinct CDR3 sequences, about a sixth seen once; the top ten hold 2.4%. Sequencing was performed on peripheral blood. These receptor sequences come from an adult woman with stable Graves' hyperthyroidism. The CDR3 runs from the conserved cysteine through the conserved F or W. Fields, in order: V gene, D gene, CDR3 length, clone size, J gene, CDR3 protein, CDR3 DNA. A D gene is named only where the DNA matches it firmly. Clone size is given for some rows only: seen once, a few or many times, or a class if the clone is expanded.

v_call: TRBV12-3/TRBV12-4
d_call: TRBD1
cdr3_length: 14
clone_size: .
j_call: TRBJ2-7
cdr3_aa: CASRPTGVSYEQYF
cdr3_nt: TGTGCCAGCAGACCGACAGGGGTCTCCTACGAGCAGTACTTC

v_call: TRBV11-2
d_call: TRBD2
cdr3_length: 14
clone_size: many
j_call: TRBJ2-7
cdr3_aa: CASSLRTSGGEQYF
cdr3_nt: TGTGCCAGCAGCCTTCGGACTAGCGGGGGCGAGCAGTACTTC

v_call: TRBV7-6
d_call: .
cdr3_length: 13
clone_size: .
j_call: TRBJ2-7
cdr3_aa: CATPGEGRYEQYF
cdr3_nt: TGTGCCACCCCAGGGGAGGGTCGCTACGAGCAGTACTTC

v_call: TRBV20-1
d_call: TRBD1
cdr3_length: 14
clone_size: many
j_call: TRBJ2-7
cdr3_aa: CSAPYRDRFYEQYF
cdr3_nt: TGCAGTGCACCCTACCGGGACAGGTTCTACGAGCAGTACTTC

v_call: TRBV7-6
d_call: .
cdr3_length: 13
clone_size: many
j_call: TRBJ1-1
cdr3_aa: CASSANREFEAFF
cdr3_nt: TGTGCCAGCAGCGCTAACAGGGAATTTGAAGCTTTCTTT

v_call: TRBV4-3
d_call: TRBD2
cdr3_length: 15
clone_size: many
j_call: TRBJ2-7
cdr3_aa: CASSQGSSGYYEQYF
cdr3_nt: TGCGCCAGCAGCCAAGGTTCTAGCGGGTACTACGAGCAGTACTTC

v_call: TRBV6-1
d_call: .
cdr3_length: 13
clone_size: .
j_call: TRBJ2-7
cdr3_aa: CASSELGRGEQYF
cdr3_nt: TGTGCCAGCAGTGAGTTGGGACGAGGCGAGCAGTACTTC

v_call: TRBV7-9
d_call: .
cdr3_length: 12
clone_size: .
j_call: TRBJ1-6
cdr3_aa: CASSLGSQALHF
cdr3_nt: TGTGCCAGCAGCTTAGGGAGCCAGGCCCTCCACTTT

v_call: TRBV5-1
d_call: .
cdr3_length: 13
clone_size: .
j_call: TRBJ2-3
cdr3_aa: CASSLPLYNTQYF
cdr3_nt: TGCGCCAGCAGCTTGCCCCTCTACAATACGCAGTATTTT

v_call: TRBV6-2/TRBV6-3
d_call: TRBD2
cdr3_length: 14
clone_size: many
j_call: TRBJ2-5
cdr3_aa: CASSPTSAQETQYF
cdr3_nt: TGTGCCAGCAGTCCAACTAGCGCCCAAGAGACCCAGTACTTC

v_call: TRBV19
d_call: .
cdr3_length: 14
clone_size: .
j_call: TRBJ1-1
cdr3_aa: CASSITTSTGRAFF
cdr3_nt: TGTGCCAGTAGTATCACTACCTCAACAGGGCGAGCTTTCTTT

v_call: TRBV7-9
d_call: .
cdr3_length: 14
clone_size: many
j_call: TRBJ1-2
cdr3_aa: CASSLAGANYGYTF
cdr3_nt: TGTGCCAGCAGCTTAGCCGGAGCTAACTATGGCTACACCTTC

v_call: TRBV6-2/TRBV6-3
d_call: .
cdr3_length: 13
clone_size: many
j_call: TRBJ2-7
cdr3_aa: CASSYGDVYEQYF
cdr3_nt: TGTGCCAGCAGTTACGGGGACGTCTACGAGCAGTACTTC

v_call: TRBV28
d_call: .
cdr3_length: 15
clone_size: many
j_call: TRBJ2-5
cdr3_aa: CASSLVGGRGETQYF
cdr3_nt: TGTGCCAGCAGTTTAGTTGGGGGGCGCGGAGAGACCCAGTACTTC

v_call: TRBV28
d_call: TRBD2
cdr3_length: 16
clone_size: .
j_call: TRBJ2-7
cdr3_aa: CASSPSGTSRAYEQYF
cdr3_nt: TGTGCCAGCAGCCCCAGCGGGACTAGTCGAGCCTACGAGCAGTACTTC

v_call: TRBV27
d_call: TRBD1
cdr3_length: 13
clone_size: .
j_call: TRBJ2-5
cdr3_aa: CASGYRGRETQYF
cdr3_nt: TGTGCCAGCGGTTACAGGGGAAGGGAGACCCAGTACTTC

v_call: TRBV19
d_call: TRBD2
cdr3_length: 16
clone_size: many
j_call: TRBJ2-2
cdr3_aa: CASSRTSGSPPGELFF
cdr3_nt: TGTGCCAGTAGTAGAACTAGCGGGAGTCCCCCCGGGGAGCTGTTTTTT

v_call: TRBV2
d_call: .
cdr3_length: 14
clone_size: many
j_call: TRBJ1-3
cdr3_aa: CASSDGFSGNTIYF
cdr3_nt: TGTGCCAGCAGTGACGGTTTCTCTGGAAACACCATATATTTT

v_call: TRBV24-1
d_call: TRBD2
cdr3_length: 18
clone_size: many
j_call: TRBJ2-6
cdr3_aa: CATSDGGGGSSGANVLTF
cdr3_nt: TGTGCCACCAGTGATGGAGGCGGGGGGAGCTCTGGGGCCAACGTCCTGACTTTC

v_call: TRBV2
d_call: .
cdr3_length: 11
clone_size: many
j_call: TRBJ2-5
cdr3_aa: CASSKTKTQYF
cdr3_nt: TGTGCCAGCAGTAAAACCAAGACCCAGTACTTC

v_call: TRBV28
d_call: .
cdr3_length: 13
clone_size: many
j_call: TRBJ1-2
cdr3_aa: CASSGGVGDGYTF
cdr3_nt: TGTGCCAGCAGCGGGGGGGTCGGCGATGGCTACACCTTC

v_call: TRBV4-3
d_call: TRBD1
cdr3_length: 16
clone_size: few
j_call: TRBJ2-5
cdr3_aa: CASSLGTGENQETQYF
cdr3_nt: TGCGCCAGCAGCCTCGGGACAGGGGAAAACCAAGAGACCCAGTACTTC

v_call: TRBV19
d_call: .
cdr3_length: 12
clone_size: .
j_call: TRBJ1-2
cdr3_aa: CASSGGPRGYTF
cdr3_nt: TGTGCCAGTAGTGGAGGCCCGCGGGGCTACACCTTC

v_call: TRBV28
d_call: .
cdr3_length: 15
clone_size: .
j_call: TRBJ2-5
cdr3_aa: CASSQRTEVQETQYF
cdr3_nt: TGTGCCAGCAGCCAGAGGACAGAAGTACAAGAGACCCAGTACTTC

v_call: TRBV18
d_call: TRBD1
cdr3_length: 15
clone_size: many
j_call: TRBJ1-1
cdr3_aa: CASSRQQGMNTEAFF
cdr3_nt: TGTGCCAGCTCACGGCAACAGGGGATGAACACTGAAGCTTTCTTT

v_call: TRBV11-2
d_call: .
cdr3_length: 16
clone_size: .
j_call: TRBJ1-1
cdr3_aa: CASSSFARGMNTEAFF
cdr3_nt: TGTGCCAGCAGCTCGTTCGCTCGGGGAATGAACACTGAAGCTTTCTTT

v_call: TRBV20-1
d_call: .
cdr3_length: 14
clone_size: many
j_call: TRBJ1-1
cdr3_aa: CSAQDPLGDTEAFF
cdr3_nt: TGCAGTGCTCAAGACCCCTTAGGGGACACTGAAGCTTTCTTT

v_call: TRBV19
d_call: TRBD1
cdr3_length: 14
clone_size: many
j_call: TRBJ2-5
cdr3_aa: CASSNDRVRETQYF
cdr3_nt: TGTGCCAGTAGTAACGACAGGGTGAGAGAGACCCAGTACTTC

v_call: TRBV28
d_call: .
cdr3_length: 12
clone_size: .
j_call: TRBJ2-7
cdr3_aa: CASSLYQYEQYF
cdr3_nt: TGTGCCAGCAGTTTATACCAGTACGAGCAGTACTTC

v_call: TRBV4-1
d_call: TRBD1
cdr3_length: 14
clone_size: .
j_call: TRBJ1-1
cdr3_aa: CASTRTGGPGRAFF
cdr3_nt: TGCGCCAGCACCAGGACAGGGGGCCCCGGCCGAGCTTTCTTT

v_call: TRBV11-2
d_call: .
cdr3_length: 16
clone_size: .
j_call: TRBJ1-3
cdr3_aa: CASSAFRPTSGNTIYF
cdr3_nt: TGTGCCAGCAGCGCCTTTCGACCGACCTCTGGAAACACCATATATTTT

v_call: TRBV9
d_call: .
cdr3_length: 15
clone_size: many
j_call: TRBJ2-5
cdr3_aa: CASSVGRLGVETQYF
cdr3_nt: TGTGCCAGCAGCGTAGGTCGGCTGGGGGTTGAGACCCAGTACTTC

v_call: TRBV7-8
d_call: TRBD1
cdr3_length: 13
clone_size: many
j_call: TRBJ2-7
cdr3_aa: CASSLTQGAEQYF
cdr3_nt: TGTGCCAGCAGCTTAACACAGGGGGCCGAGCAGTACTTC

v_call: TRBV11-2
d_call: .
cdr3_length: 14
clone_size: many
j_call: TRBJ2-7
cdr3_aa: CASRPIGGGYEQYF
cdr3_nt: TGTGCCAGCAGACCCATCGGGGGCGGTTACGAGCAGTACTTC

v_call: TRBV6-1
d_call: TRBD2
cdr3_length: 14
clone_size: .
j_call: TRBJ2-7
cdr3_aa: CASRVLAGDYEQYF
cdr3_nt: TGTGCCAGCAGAGTACTAGCGGGAGACTACGAGCAGTACTTC

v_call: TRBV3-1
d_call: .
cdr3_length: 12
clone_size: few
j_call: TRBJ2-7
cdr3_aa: CASSFKAYEQYF
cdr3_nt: TGTGCCAGCAGCTTCAAGGCCTACGAGCAGTACTTC

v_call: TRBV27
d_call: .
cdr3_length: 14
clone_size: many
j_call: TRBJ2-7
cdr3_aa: CASSLGVNGYEQYF
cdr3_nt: TGTGCCAGCAGTTTGGGGGTAAATGGGTACGAGCAGTACTTC

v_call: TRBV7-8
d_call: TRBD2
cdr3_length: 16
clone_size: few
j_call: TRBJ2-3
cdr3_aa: CASSLGEGAYTDTQYF
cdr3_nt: TGTGCCAGCAGCTTAGGGGAGGGCGCGTACACAGATACGCAGTATTTT

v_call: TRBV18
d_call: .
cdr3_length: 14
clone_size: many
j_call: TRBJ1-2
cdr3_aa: CASSPPGVGYGYTF
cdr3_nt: TGTGCCAGCTCACCACCTGGAGTCGGCTATGGCTACACCTTC

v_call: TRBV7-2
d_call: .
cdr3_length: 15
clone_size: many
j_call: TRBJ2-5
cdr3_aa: CASSPRRQVGETQYF
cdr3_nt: TGTGCCAGCAGCCCACGTCGACAGGTCGGGGAGACCCAGTACTTC

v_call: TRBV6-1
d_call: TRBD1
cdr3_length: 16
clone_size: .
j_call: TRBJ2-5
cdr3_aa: CASAPGQGIYQETQYF
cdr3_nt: TGTGCCAGCGCGCCTGGACAGGGCATCTACCAAGAGACCCAGTACTTC

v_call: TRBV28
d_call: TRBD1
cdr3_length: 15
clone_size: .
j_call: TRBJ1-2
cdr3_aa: CASSLSGQGLHGYTF
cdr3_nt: TGTGCCAGCAGTTTATCGGGACAGGGGCTTCATGGCTACACCTTC

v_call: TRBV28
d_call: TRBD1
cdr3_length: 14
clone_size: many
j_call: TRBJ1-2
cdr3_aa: CASSNRQGHYGYTF
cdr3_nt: TGTGCCAGCAGTAACCGACAGGGACACTATGGCTACACCTTC

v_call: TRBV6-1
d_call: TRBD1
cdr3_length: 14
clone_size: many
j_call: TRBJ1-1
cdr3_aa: CASSDRGGRGEAFF
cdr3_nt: TGTGCCAGCAGTGACCGAGGGGGCCGGGGTGAAGCTTTCTTT